This TCR beta chain derives from a study of fetal regulatory T cell absence and autoimmunity. The CDR3 is made up of 15 amino acids. In germline, CDR1 is SGHTA, CDR2 FQGNSA. V was pared by 3 bases and J by 1 base, with 3 bases of the junction left unmatched. Study-level points and caveats: Pancreas TCRs were oligoclonally enriched versus cord blood, some clones over 85-fold.

The assay was run at survey level. The data were produced by immunoSEQ multiplex PCR, yet TCRdb's version contains in-frame clones alone and is incomplete. The table has more than 90,000 clones, 60% to 80% seen once. To note about this clone: Its specificity is not known.

This sequence was found in a male donor with IPEX syndrome. The gene calls are TRBV7-2 and TRBJ2-3, with 8 bases matching TRBD1. The sample was pancreas tissue. CDR3 residues: CASSFTTGGTDTQYF. The CDR3 coding sequence is TGTGCCAGCAGCTTTACGACAGGGGGCACAGATACGCAGTATTTT. The variable domain in full, completed from reference TRBV7-2 and TRBJ2-3, reads GAGVSQSPSNKVTEKGKDVELRCDPISGHTALYWYRQSLGQGLEFLIYFQGNSAPDKSGLPSDRFSAERTGGSVSTLTIQRTQQEDSAVYLCASSFTTGGTDTQYFGPGTRLTVL.